The rows below give T cell receptor beta chains drawn from one sample of a study of cytotoxic CD8 clonotypes in ibrutinib-treated CLL. Clones were read by immunoSEQ multiplex PCR, and TCRdb kept only the in-frame ones, dropping some. The sample has approximately 70,000 clones, 70% to 90% seen once. The sequencing used PBMCs, collected at disease progression, from a patient treated with ibrutinib. The receptors shown here come from a human donor with chronic lymphocytic leukemia. Each CDR3 is given without its conserved first and last residue. Fields, in order: V gene, J gene, CDR3 protein.

v_gene: TRBV5-6; j_gene: TRBJ2-7; CDR3aa: ASSLMGRREGY
v_gene: TRBV28; j_gene: TRBJ1-1; CDR3aa: ASSWGHTEAF
v_gene: TRBV20-1; j_gene: TRBJ2-5; CDR3aa: SGADESQY
v_gene: TRBV10-3; j_gene: TRBJ2-1; CDR3aa: AISEYRESNEQF
v_gene: TRBV6-5; j_gene: TRBJ2-2; CDR3aa: ASSYSPGQGSGELF
v_gene: TRBV11-2; j_gene: TRBJ1-5; CDR3aa: ASSLLRGSNQPQH
v_gene: TRBV6-5; j_gene: TRBJ1-4; CDR3aa: ASSYDSRDNEKLF
v_gene: TRBV20-1; j_gene: TRBJ1-6; CDR3aa: SARAGSPLH
v_gene: TRBV11-2; j_gene: TRBJ1-5; CDR3aa: ASSFSRDNQPQH
v_gene: TRBV5-1; j_gene: TRBJ2-7; CDR3aa: ASSLDYEQY
v_gene: TRBV4-1; j_gene: TRBJ1-4; CDR3aa: ASSQVWGDREKLF
v_gene: TRBV4-1; j_gene: TRBJ1-6; CDR3aa: ASSSPWQSKNSPLH
v_gene: TRBV4-2; j_gene: TRBJ1-5; CDR3aa: ASSQDPDSNQPQH
v_gene: TRBV6-6; j_gene: TRBJ2-3; CDR3aa: ASSPARGADTQY
v_gene: TRBV9; j_gene: TRBJ2-2; CDR3aa: ASKGVPGELF
v_gene: TRBV2; j_gene: TRBJ1-5; CDR3aa: ASESRGNQPQH
v_gene: TRBV14; j_gene: TRBJ2-7; CDR3aa: ASSQGRLGQGRWIGRSEQY
v_gene: TRBV4-1; j_gene: TRBJ2-1; CDR3aa: ASSQGVAGVYNEQF
v_gene: TRBV29-1; j_gene: TRBJ2-4; CDR3aa: SVETGVKNIQY
v_gene: TRBV7-2; j_gene: TRBJ1-2; CDR3aa: ASSLGQPGGYT
v_gene: TRBV30; j_gene: TRBJ1-1; CDR3aa: AYGRDMNTEAF
v_gene: TRBV30; j_gene: TRBJ2-3; CDR3aa: AWREVGGADTQY
v_gene: TRBV13; j_gene: TRBJ1-3; CDR3aa: ASSPDFRESGNTIY
v_gene: TRBV28; j_gene: TRBJ1-3; CDR3aa: ASLRVFGNTIY
v_gene: TRBV13; j_gene: TRBJ2-1; CDR3aa: ASGSTAEQF
v_gene: TRBV5-1; j_gene: TRBJ1-2; CDR3aa: ASSPRTTNYGYT
v_gene: TRBV29-1; j_gene: TRBJ2-2; CDR3aa: SGRVDTGELF
v_gene: TRBV5-8; j_gene: TRBJ1-5; CDR3aa: ASSPGSHNQPQH
v_gene: TRBV7-6; j_gene: TRBJ1-4; CDR3aa: ASSPRVKTNEKLF
v_gene: TRBV6-1; j_gene: TRBJ2-7; CDR3aa: ASSEVGGPYEQY
v_gene: TRBV15; j_gene: TRBJ2-3; CDR3aa: ATLAGNTDTQY
v_gene: TRBV5-1; j_gene: TRBJ2-1; CDR3aa: ASSSATGVSYNEQF
v_gene: TRBV5-1; j_gene: TRBJ1-2; CDR3aa: ASSEGGGSLYGYT
v_gene: TRBV15; j_gene: TRBJ1-6; CDR3aa: ATRDRDGSPLH
v_gene: TRBV5-1; j_gene: TRBJ1-5; CDR3aa: ASSLSGGLRQPQH
v_gene: TRBV27; j_gene: TRBJ2-7; CDR3aa: ASSPSLGGGYEQY
v_gene: TRBV5-8; j_gene: TRBJ1-2; CDR3aa: ASSPGDRDYGYT
v_gene: TRBV7-9; j_gene: TRBJ2-7; CDR3aa: ASSLGDGYEQY
v_gene: TRBV5-6; j_gene: TRBJ2-3; CDR3aa: ASSSLARATDTQY
v_gene: TRBV28; j_gene: TRBJ1-2; CDR3aa: ASSLGRRQPANYGYT
v_gene: TRBV28; j_gene: TRBJ1-5; CDR3aa: ASSSRPFRTGNQPQH